What follows are 27 T cell receptor beta chains derived from one specimen sequenced in a study of CD8+CD57+ T cells in acquired aplastic anemia. The use of genomic DNA as template underpinned the TCR beta VDJ and CDR3 profiling. TCRdb used MiXCR to reprocess the reads, holding one entry per CDR3 protein. The sample includes roughly 120,000 distinct CDR3 sequences, 58% of them seen just once. The patients chosen for sequencing had shown expansion of CD8+CD57+ cells (detected by flow cytometry). The sequenced sample consisted of sorted CD4+, CD8+, or CD8+CD57+ T cells (not recorded which) from PBMCs. All receptors derive from a human donor with aplastic anemia.

The chain recombines TRBV5-1 with TRBJ1-3; 9 positions agree with TRBD1. V trimming: 7 bases; J trimming: 0 bases; junction bases outside the gene matches: 5. Germline V gene lookup returns CDR1 SGHRS and CDR2 YFSETQ. This CDR3 has 15 residues. The CDR3 loop is CASRGQGGSGNTIYF. In DNA form, the CDR3 reads TGCGCCAGCCGGGGACAGGGCGGCTCTGGAAACACCATATATTTT.

The chain is built from TRBV7-6 and TRBJ1-1, with no clear D. The CDR3 is made up of 13 amino acids. CDR1 SGHVS and CDR2 FNYEAQ come from the germline V gene. The germline V and J ends were trimmed by 5 bases and 1 base, with 8 bases remaining between them. In DNA form, the CDR3 reads TGTGCCAGCAGCATACTCGAGAACACTGAAGCTTTCTTT. This translates into CASSILENTEAFF.

The J gene is TRBJ2-7, the V gene TRBV12-3 or TRBV12-4; 8 nucleotides agree with TRBD1. Trimming took 6 bases from V and 5 from J; bases not matched to a gene: 6. CDR3 length equals 13 residues. The CDR3 is CASRKQGEDEQYF. CDR3 DNA sequence: TGTGCCAGCAGAAAACAGGGGGAGGACGAGCAGTACTTC.

Turning to this clonotype: A much more abundant neighbour one base away suggests this may be a read error. In DNA, the CDR3 is TGTGCCGGCAGCCTTCGCTTGGGCGTGGATGAAAAACTGTTTTTT. Translation gives CAGSLRLGVDEKLFF. The rearrangement uses TRBV7-9 and TRBJ1-4; D is undetermined. Germline V CDR1 and CDR2: SEHNR, FQNEAQ (reference sequence). The CDR3 extends over 15 amino acids.

The chain carries TRBV29-1 and TRBJ2-3; TRBD2 matches at 14 bases. V was clipped by 5 bases and J by 14 bases; unmatched bases: 9. The CDR3 is 13 residues long. Germline V gives CDR1 SQVTM, CDR2 ANQGSEA. The CDR3 bases are TGCAGCGTTTTGGGGACTAGCGGGAGTCCCATGTATTTT. Translation gives CSVLGTSGSPMYF.

J is TRBJ2-1 and V is TRBV19, with D unclear. V gave up 7 bases and J gave up 4 bases, with 11 bases separating them. This CDR3 has 13 amino acids. Germline CDR1 and CDR2: LNHDA and SQIVND (reference sequence). CDR3 region: CASTSDVYNEQFF. For the CDR3, the DNA is TGTGCCAGTACCTCGGACGTTTACAATGAGCAGTTCTTC.

Details on this clonotype: Mismatch with germline at one junction end may stem from a read error. This sequence joins TRBV25-1 and TRBJ2-1, with 10 bases lining up with TRBD2. The germline V gene has CDR1 MGHDK and CDR2 SYGVNS. The CDR3 loop spans 17 amino acids. The CDR3 DNA reads TGCGCCAGCAGCCAATCCCTAATTGCCCTAGCGGGAGTTGAGCAGTTCTTC. Translated, it gives CASSQSLIALAGVEQFF. The variable domain in full, with the rest retrieved from reference TRBV25-1 and TRBJ2-1, is EADIYQTPRYLVIGTGKKITLECSQTMGHDKMYWYQQDPGMELHLIHYSYGVNSTEKGDLSSESTVSRIRTEHFPLTLESARPSHTSQYLCASSQSLIALAGVEQFFGPGTRLTVL.

This clonotype has at least ten counts. The chain is built from TRBV15 and TRBJ2-5; D possibly corresponds to TRBD1 (6 bases). The CDR3 has 14 amino acids. Germline values: CDR1 LNHNV, CDR2 YYDKDF (reference sequence). V lost 1 base to trimming and J lost 2 bases, with 8 bases between them. The CDR3: CATSRGQEQETQYF. CDR3 coding DNA: TGTGCCACCAGCAGAGGACAGGAGCAAGAGACCCAGTACTTC.

This clonotype was counted once. The chain recombines TRBV5-1 with TRBJ1-2; D is ambiguous. V lost 5 bases, J lost 2 bases, and 10 bases lay in between. There are 13 residues in the CDR3. Germline values: CDR1 SGHRS, CDR2 YFSETQ. The DNA of the CDR3 is TGCGCCAGCAGTGATGACGGCAACTATGGCTACACCTTC. Translation: CASSDDGNYGYTF.

The rearrangement joins TRBV2 to TRBJ1-2; 8 bases fit TRBD1. The CDR3 runs 13 residues. Germline CDR1 and CDR2: SNHLY and FYNNEI. V dropped 6 bases and J dropped 6; count of bases not matched to a gene: 6. Written as DNA, the CDR3 is TGTGCCAGCAGCCAGGACAGGGTGGATGGCTACACCTTC. Translating it yields CASSQDRVDGYTF.

This clonotype was recorded at least ten times. The chain uses TRBV5-1 and TRBJ1-4, with unresolved D. The CDR3 sequence is 12 residues long. The V gene lost 1 base and the J gene lost 6 bases, with 4 bases spanning the gap. Germline V gives CDR1 SGHRS, CDR2 YFSETQ. The CDR3 DNA reads as TGCGCCAGCAGCTTGAATGATGAAAAACTGTTTTTT. This encodes CASSLNDEKLFF.

The gene calls are TRBV3-1 and TRBJ1-3; TRBD1 matches 11 bases. Trimming took 1 base from V and 0 from J; bases not matched to a gene: 8. The CDR3 totals 19 residues. Germline V gene sequence: CDR1 LGHDT, CDR2 YNNKEL (reference sequence). CDR3 sequence (DNA): TGTGCCAGCAGCCAAGGAACTGGGACAGGGGGTGACTCTGGAAACACCATATATTTT. Translating it yields CASSQGTGTGGDSGNTIYF.

The V gene is TRBV9, the J gene TRBJ2-7; TRBD1 aligns across 10 bases. After removal of 4 bases from V and 0 bases from J, the junction contained 4 bases not matched to a gene. This CDR3 comprises 15 residues. The germline V gene encodes CDR1 SGDLS and CDR2 YYNGEE. The CDR3 DNA sequence: TGTGCCAGCAGCCCCGGACAGGGGGTCTCCTACGAGCAGTACTTC. It codes for CASSPGQGVSYEQYF.

Details on this clonotype: One end of the junction does not line up with germline, which may come from a read error. V gene TRBV15 combines with J gene TRBJ1-6; a weak D match, TRBD1 (6 bases). This CDR3 comprises 16 residues. CDR1 LNHNV and CDR2 YYDKDF come from the germline V gene (reference sequence). CDR3 in amino acids: CAASSSRTVRNSPLHF. The CDR3 DNA sequence: TGTGCCGCCAGCAGTTCGAGGACAGTCCGTAATTCACCCCTCCACTTT.

The V call is TRBV19, the J call TRBJ2-7, with 7 bases identical to TRBD1. The CDR3 extends over 14 amino acids. V was clipped by 5 bases and J by 0 bases; unmatched bases: 4. Germline CDR1 is LNHDA and CDR2 is SQIVND (reference sequence). CDR3 protein: CASSDRTGSYEQYF. The CDR3 nucleotides are TGTGCCAGTAGTGATAGGACAGGCTCCTACGAGCAGTACTTC.

The rearrangement links TRBV10-1 to TRBJ2-2; 11 nucleotides match TRBD2. Trimming took 6 bases from V and 2 from J; bases not matched to a gene: 17. This CDR3 spans 20 amino acids. Germline V gene data show CDR1 as WNHNN and CDR2 as SYGVQD (reference sequence). The CDR3 reads CASRRLAGSRLHINTGELFF. CDR3 sequence (DNA): TGCGCCAGCAGACGACTAGCGGGAAGCCGCCTACACATAAACACCGGGGAGCTGTTTTTT.

This clonotype appeared once. The chain uses TRBV11-2 and TRBJ2-1; 9 bases map to TRBD1. Germline V lookup: CDR1 SGHAT, CDR2 FQNNGV. The CDR3 contains 15 residues. Trimming removed 5 bases from V and 8 bases from J; junction bases left unmatched: 10. The CDR3 here is CASSRDGQGRDEQFF. The CDR3 nucleotides read TGTGCCAGCAGCCGAGACGGACAGGGGAGGGATGAGCAGTTCTTC.

The V and J genes are TRBV24-1 and TRBJ1-4, with D perhaps TRBD1 (5 bases). The ends were cut back, 5 bases at V and 7 bases at J, with 16 bases in the middle. The V gene's germline CDR1 is KGHDR and CDR2 SFDVKD. The CDR3 loop spans 15 amino acids. The CDR3 here is CATSASGTYSEKLFF. The CDR3 DNA sequence: TGTGCCACCAGTGCTTCAGGGACCTATTCTGAAAAACTGTTTTTT.

A few counts support this clonotype. The J gene is TRBJ2-1, the V gene TRBV7-9; 7 bases are shared with TRBD1. Trimming at V came to 5 bases and at J to 9 bases, leaving 4 bases not matched to a gene. The CDR3 runs 12 residues. The germline V gene encodes CDR1 SEHNR and CDR2 FQNEAQ (reference sequence). CDR3 residues: CASSPDRVEQFF. The CDR3 bases are TGTGCCAGCAGCCCTGACAGGGTTGAGCAGTTCTTC.

V gene TRBV7-9 combines with J gene TRBJ2-7, with TRBD1 matching over 7 bases. CDR1 and CDR2 from the germline V gene are SEHNR and FQNEAQ (reference sequence). This CDR3 has 11 amino acids. Trimming cost V 5 bases and J 7 bases; bases outside gene matches: 2. The CDR3 nucleotides read TGTGCCAGCAGCAACAGGGGAGAGCAGTACTTC. Amino acid sequence: CASSNRGEQYF.

This clonotype has at least ten counts. A much larger clone lies a single base off, so this may be a read error. V gene TRBV2 combines with J gene TRBJ2-7; D possibly corresponds to TRBD1 (5 bases). The germline V gene encodes CDR1 SNHLY and CDR2 FYNNEI. The CDR3 is 15 residues long. Here the CDR3 DNA reads TGTGCCGGCAGTGAAGGACATTTGAGCTCCTACGAGCAGTACTTC. Translated, it gives CAGSEGHLSSYEQYF.

This clonotype occurred many times. V is TRBV7-6 and J is TRBJ2-4, with TRBD1 matching 9 bases. The CDR3 has 14 residues. V lost 4 bases and J lost 6; bases outside the gene matches: 4. Germline CDR1 SGHVS, CDR2 FNYEAQ. CDR3 bases: TGTGCCAGCAGCTCCCGACAGGGGGGAAACATTCAGTACTTC. Its protein is CASSSRQGGNIQYF. Filled out from reference TRBV7-6 and TRBJ2-4, the complete variable domain reads GAGVSQSPRYKVTKRGQDVALRCDPISGHVSLYWYRQALGQGPEFLTYFNYEAQQDKSGLPNDRFSAERPEGSISTLTIQRTEQRDSAMYRCASSSRQGGNIQYFGAGTRLSVL.

The CDR3 loop is CASSFASYNEQFF. The DNA of the CDR3 is TGTGCCAGCAGTTTCGCCTCCTACAATGAGCAGTTCTTC. The V gene is TRBV27, the J gene TRBJ2-1; no clear D gene. The CDR3 totals 13 residues. CDR1 is MNHEY, CDR2 SMNVEV, per germline (reference sequence). Between the trimmed V and J ends, which lost 3 bases and 0 bases, there was a span of 3 bases.

In regard to this clonotype: Germline is not matched at one junction end, which may reflect a read error. In DNA, the CDR3 is TGTGCCAGCAGTAAAAGGGGAAGCAATCAGCCCCAGCATTTT. Its translation is CASSKRGSNQPQHF. The chain is built from TRBV19 and TRBJ1-5; D perhaps matches TRBD1 (5 bases). Per germline, CDR1 LNHDA and CDR2 SQIVND (reference sequence). CDR3 length: 14 residues.

This clonotype was detected only a few times. This could be a read error, since a much larger clone is one nucleotide away. V usage is TRBV10-3 and J usage is TRBJ2-3; 7 nucleotides match TRBD2. V trimming: 10 bases; J trimming: 5 bases; junction bases outside the gene matches: 6. The CDR3 is made up of 12 amino acids. CDR1 ENHRY and CDR2 SYGVKD come from the germline V gene. CDR3 sequence: CASSWGGDTQYF. The CDR3 bases are TGTGCCAGCAGCTGGGGGGGAGATACGCAGTATTTT.

This clonotype appeared a few times. This chain uses TRBV11-1 with TRBJ1-1, with TRBD1 as a possible D gene (5 bases). Germline assignment: CDR1 SGHAT and CDR2 FQDESV (reference sequence). The CDR3 spans 14 residues. With 3 bases removed from V and 7 bases from J, the gap between germline ends came to 15 bases. CDR3 bases: TGTGCCAGCAGCTTGGCCGGGCAGGGTTTTGAAGCTTTCTTT. Translated, it gives CASSLAGQGFEAFF.

This clonotype was seen only a few times. This chain links TRBV10-3 with TRBJ1-1; possible D gene TRBD1, 6 bases. The V end was cut by 9 bases, the J end by 3 bases, with 17 bases between. Looked up from germline, CDR1 is ENHRY and CDR2 is SYGVKD. The CDR3 totals 14 residues. The CDR3 nucleotides are TGTGCCATGAGGAGTGGGGGCCGGGACACTGAAGCTTTCTTT. This translates into CAMRSGGRDTEAFF.